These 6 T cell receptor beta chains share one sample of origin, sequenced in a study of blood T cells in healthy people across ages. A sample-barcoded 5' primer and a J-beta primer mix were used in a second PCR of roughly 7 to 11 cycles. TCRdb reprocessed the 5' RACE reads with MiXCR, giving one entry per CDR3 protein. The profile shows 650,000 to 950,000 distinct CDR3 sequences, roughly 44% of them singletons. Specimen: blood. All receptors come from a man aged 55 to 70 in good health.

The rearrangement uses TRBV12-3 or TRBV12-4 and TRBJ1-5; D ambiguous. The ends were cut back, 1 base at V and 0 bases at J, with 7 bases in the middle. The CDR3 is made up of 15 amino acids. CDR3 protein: CASSLGRFSNQPQHF. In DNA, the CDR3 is TGTGCCAGCAGTTTAGGCCGGTTTAGCAATCAGCCCCAGCATTTT.

The CDR3 loop reads CASSRWGSGELDTQYF. CDR3 nucleotide sequence: TGTGCCAGCAGCCGCTGGGGGAGCGGGGAGTTAGATACGCAGTATTTT. The gene calls are TRBV7-8 and TRBJ2-3; 7 bases map to TRBD2. Germline CDR1 and CDR2: SGHVS and FQNEAQ. This CDR3 contains 16 residues. Unmatched junction bases numbered 13, after V lost 5 bases and J lost 5 bases.

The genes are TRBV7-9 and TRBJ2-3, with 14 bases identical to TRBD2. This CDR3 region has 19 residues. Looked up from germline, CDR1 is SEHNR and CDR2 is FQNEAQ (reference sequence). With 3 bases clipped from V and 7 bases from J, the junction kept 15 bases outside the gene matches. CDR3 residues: CASSFSTSGGAYERNTQYF. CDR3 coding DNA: TGTGCCAGCAGCTTCTCGACTAGCGGGGGGGCCTATGAGCGTAATACGCAGTATTTT.

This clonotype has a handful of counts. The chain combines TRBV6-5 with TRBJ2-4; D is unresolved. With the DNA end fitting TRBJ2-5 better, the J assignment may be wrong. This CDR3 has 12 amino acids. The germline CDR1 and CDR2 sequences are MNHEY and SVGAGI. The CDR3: CASSSEAQTQYF. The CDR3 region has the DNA TGTGCCAGCAGTTCCGAGGCGCAGACCCAGTACTTC.

CDR3 nucleotide sequence: TGCGCCAGCGGGACAGGAGATGGCTACACCTTC. Translating gives CASGTGDGYTF. The rearrangement joins TRBV5-1 to TRBJ1-2, with 8 positions matching TRBD1. From germline, CDR1 is SGHRS and CDR2 YFSETQ. V dropped 7 bases and J dropped 6; count of bases not matched to a gene: 2. The CDR3 extends over 11 amino acids.

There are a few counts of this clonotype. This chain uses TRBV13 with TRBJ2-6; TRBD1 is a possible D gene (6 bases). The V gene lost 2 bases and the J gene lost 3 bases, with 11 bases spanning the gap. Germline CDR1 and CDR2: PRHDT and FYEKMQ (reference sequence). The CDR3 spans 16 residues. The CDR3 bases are TGTGCCAGCAGCTTATGGGGGCGTATTGGGGCCAACGTCCTGACTTTC. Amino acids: CASSLWGRIGANVLTF.